This T cell receptor (beta chain) was profiled in a study of control samples from healthy donors and cancer patients. A single count supports this clone. Trimming removed 8 bases at V and 3 bases at J, with 14 bases between. CDR1 is MNHEY and CDR2 is SMNVEV in the germline V gene (reference sequence). This CDR3 is 14 amino acids long. Repertoires were generated with immunoSEQ multiplex PCR, while TCRdb's copy carries only in-frame clones and drops some. This sample has 65,000 to 80,000 clones, with under 90% found just once. The TCR was taken from a woman aged 50 to 65 with colorectal cancer. This chain uses TRBV27 with TRBJ1-5; weak D call: TRBD1 (5 bases). Specimen: PBMCs. CDR3 protein: CASGGRSANQPQHF. CDR3 nucleotide sequence: TGTGCCAGCGGGGGGAGGTCGGCCAATCAGCCCCAGCATTTT.